A selection of T cell receptor beta chains follows, all from one sample in a study of OX40 agonist ivuxolimab in advanced cancers. Clones were sequenced by immunoSEQ multiplex PCR, and TCRdb holds only the in-frame ones, with some missing. Of around 56,000 clones in the sample, around 89% were seen once. The material was CD4+ or CD8+ T cells sorted from blood, obtained in a trial of the OX40 agonist ivuxolimab. These receptors were obtained from an adult with an advanced solid tumor such as melanoma, head and neck, liver or kidney cancer. Both conserved end residues are part of each CDR3. Each record gives: J gene, CDR3 length, clone size, D gene, V gene, CDR3 protein, CDR3 DNA. A D gene is named only where the DNA matches it firmly. Clone size, where shown, is once, few, many, or a class for clones that have expanded.

TRBJ1-1,14,once,TRBD1,TRBV27,CASSIGTGRTEAFF,TGTGCCAGCAGTATCGGGACAGGGAGAACTGAAGCTTTCTTT
TRBJ1-3,13,few,.,TRBV30,CAWSAGDGNTIYF,TGTGCCTGGAGCGCAGGGGATGGAAACACCATATATTTT
TRBJ2-5,12,.,.,TRBV7-9,CASSPSGETQYF,TGTGCCAGCAGCCCATCCGGAGAGACCCAGTACTTC
TRBJ1-5,13,.,.,TRBV11-2,CASSLGVGQPQHF,TGTGCCAGCAGCTTAGGGGTAGGTCAGCCCCAGCATTTT
TRBJ2-7,15,.,.,TRBV6-1,CASSDSGFQDYEQYF,TGTGCCAGCAGTGATTCGGGATTCCAGGACTACGAGCAGTACTTC
TRBJ1-2,14,.,.,TRBV9,CASSPSGVGYGYTF,TGTGCCAGCAGCCCATCTGGGGTAGGGTATGGCTACACCTTC
TRBJ2-1,12,.,.,TRBV28,CASSLTGAEQFF,TGTGCCAGCAGTTTAACGGGGGCTGAGCAGTTCTTC
TRBJ2-5,12,.,.,TRBV6-1,CASSGFRETQYF,TGTGCCAGCAGTGGGTTCCGAGAGACCCAGTACTTC
TRBJ2-3,17,.,.,TRBV13,CASSLGQWGGSTDTQYF,TGTGCCAGCAGCTTAGGGCAATGGGGCGGGAGCACAGATACGCAGTATTTT
TRBJ2-7,15,.,TRBD1,TRBV6-5,CASSSPGTAVYEQYF,TGTGCCAGCAGTTCCCCCGGGACAGCAGTTTACGAGCAGTACTTC